This T cell receptor (beta chain) came from a study of T cells after yellow fever vaccination. TCRdb itself ran the 5' RACE reads through MiXCR, one entry per CDR3 protein. The sample has about 230,000 distinct CDR3 sequences; less than 7.5% are singletons. CDR1 and CDR2 (germline): LGHDT, YNNKEL (reference sequence). CDR3 length: 15 residues. The sample holds many counts of this clonotype. One end of the junction fails to match germline, which may point to a read error. The input for sequencing was CD4+ T cells sorted from PBMCs, taken on the day of the yellow fever booster vaccination. The chain couples TRBV3-1 to TRBJ2-7; 8 nucleotides agree with TRBD1. This sequence was found in a man between 25 and 39 years old who received the YFV17D yellow fever vaccine. The CDR3 bases are TGTGCCAGCAGCCCGCGGGACAGGTCCTCCTCCGAGCAGTACTTC. Encoded protein: CASSPRDRSSSEQYF.